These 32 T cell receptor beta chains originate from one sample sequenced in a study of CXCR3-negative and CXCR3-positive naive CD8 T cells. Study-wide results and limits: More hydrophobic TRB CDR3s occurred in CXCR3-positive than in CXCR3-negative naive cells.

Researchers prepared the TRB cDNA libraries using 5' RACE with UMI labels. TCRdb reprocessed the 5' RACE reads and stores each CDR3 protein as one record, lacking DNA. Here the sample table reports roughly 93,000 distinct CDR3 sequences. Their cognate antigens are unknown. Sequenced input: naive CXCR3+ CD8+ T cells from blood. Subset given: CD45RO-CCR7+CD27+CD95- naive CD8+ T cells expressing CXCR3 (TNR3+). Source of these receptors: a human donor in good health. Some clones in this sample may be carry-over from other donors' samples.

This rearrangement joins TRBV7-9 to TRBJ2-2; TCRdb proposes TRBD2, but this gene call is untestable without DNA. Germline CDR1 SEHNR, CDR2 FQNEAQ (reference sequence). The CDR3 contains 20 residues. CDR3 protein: CASSPELAGASEANTGELFF.

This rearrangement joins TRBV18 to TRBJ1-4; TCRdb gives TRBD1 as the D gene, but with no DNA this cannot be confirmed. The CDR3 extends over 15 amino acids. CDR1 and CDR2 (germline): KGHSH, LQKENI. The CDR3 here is CASSPGPGVNEKLFF.

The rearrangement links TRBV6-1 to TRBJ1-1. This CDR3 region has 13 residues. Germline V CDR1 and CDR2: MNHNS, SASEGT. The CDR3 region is CASSAAGHTEAFF.

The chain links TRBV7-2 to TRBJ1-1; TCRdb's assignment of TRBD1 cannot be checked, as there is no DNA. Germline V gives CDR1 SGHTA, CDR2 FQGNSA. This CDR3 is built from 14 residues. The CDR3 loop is CASSPPGGLAEAFF.

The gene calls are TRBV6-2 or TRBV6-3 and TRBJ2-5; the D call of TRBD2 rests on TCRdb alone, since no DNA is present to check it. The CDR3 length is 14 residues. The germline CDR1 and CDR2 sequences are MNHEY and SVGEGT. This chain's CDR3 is CASSYPGPKETQYF.

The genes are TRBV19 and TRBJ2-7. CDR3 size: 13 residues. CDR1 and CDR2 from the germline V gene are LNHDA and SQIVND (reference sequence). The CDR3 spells CASSIRESYEQYF.

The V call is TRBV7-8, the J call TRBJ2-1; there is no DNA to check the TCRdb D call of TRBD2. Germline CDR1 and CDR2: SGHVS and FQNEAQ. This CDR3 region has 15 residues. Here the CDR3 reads CASSFHAGTLNEQFF.

Here the CDR3 reads CSVDSLGRAGVGTEAFF. The V and J genes are TRBV29-1 and TRBJ1-1. The CDR3 covers 17 residues. Germline CDR1 and CDR2: SQVTM and ANQGSEA.

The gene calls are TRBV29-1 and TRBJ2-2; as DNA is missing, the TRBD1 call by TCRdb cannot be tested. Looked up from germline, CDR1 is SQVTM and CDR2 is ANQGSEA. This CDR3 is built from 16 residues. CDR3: CSVEGPTGGRGGEPFF.

CDR3 sequence reads: CSATRGPDSHSYEQYF. This chain joins TRBV20-1 and TRBJ2-7; the D call of TRBD2 rests on TCRdb alone, since no DNA is present to check it. Germline-derived CDR1 and CDR2 are DFQATT and SNEGSKA (reference sequence). The CDR3 loop spans 16 amino acids.

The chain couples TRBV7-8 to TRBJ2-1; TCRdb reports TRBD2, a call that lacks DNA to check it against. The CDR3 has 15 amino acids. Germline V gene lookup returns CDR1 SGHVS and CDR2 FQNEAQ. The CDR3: CASTGVAGKYNEQFF.

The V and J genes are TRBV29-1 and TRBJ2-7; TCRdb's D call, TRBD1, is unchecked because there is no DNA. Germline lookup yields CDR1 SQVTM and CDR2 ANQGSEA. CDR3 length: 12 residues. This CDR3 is CSVRRQGYEKYF.

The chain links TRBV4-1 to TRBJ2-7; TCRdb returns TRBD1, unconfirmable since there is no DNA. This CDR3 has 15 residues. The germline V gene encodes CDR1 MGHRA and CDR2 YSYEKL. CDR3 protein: CASSHLETETYEQYF.

The CDR3: CASSSVTGAFYGYTF. The chain links TRBV7-2 to TRBJ1-2; TCRdb returns TRBD1, unconfirmable since there is no DNA. The CDR3 has 15 residues. Germline assignment: CDR1 SGHTA and CDR2 FQGNSA.

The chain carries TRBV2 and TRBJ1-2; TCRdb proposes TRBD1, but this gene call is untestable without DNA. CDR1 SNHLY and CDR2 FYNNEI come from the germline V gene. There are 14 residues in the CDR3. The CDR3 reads CASEGGRGGKGYTF.

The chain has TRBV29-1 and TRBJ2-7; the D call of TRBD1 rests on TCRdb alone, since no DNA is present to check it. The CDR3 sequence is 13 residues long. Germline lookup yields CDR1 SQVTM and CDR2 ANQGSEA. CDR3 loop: CSVTGGRSYEQYF.

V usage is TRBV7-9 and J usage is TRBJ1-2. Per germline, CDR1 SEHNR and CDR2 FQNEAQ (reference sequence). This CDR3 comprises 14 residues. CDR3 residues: CASSSAKDDYGYTF.

CDR3 loop: CASSIPGDEQFF. The chain uses TRBV7-9 and TRBJ2-1; there is no DNA to check the TCRdb D call of TRBD1. This CDR3 has 12 residues. Per the germline V gene, CDR1 is SEHNR and CDR2 is FQNEAQ (reference sequence).

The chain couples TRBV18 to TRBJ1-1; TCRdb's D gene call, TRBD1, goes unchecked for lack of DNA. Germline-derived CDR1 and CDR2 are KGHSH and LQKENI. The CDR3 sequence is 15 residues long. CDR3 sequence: CASSPPGQMNTEAFF.

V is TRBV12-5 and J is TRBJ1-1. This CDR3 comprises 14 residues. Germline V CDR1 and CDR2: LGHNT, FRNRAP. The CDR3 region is CASGLGGFGAEAFF. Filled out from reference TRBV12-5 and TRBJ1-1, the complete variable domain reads DARVTQTPRHKVTEMGQEVTMRCQPILGHNTVFWYRQTMMQGLELLAYFRNRAPLDDSGMPKDRFSAEMPDATLATLKIQPSEPRDSAVYFCASGLGGFGAEAFFGQGTRLTVV.

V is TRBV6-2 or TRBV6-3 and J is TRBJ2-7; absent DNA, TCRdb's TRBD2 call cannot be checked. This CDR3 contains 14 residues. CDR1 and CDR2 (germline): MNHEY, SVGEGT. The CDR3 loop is CASIKSGLANEQYF.

The CDR3 loop reads CSARDDSQGETQYF. The V and J genes are TRBV20-1 and TRBJ2-5; the D gene TCRdb calls, TRBD1, cannot be checked with no DNA. This CDR3 has 14 amino acids. The V gene's germline CDR1 is DFQATT and CDR2 SNEGSKA (reference sequence).

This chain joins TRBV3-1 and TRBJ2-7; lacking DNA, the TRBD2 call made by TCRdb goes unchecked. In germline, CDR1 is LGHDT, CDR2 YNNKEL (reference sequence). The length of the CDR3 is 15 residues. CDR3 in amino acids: CASSLPGTSVYEQYF.

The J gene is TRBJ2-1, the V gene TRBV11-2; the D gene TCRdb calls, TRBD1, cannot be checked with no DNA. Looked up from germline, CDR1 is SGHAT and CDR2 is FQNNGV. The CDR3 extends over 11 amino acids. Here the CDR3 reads CASSPQGEQFF.

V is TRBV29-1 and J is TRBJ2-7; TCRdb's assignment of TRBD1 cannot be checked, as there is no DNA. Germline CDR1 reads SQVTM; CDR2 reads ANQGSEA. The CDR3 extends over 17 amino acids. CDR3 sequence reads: CSVGGRHTGGLTYEQYF.

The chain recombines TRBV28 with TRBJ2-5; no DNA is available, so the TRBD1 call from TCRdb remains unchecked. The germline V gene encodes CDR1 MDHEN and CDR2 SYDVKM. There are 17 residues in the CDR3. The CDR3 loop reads CASSLEGFRPPEQTQYF.

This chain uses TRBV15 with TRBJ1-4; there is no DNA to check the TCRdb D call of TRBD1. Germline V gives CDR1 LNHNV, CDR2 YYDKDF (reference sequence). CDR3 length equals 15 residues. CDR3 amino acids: CATSFQGLNNEKLFF.

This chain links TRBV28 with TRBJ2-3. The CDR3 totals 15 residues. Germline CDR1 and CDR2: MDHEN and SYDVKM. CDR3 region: CASSFGVRSTDTQYF.

The CDR3: CASSLKGIETQYF. The chain carries TRBV12-3 or TRBV12-4 and TRBJ2-5; TCRdb's D gene call, TRBD1, goes unchecked for lack of DNA. The CDR3 is 13 residues long.

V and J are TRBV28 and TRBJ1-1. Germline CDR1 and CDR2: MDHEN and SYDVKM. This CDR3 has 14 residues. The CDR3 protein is CAGSLPYRGQSAFF.

CDR3 region: CASSQEEDGYTF. This chain connects TRBV3-1 to TRBJ1-2. Germline V lookup: CDR1 LGHDT, CDR2 YNNKEL (reference sequence). This CDR3 region has 12 residues.

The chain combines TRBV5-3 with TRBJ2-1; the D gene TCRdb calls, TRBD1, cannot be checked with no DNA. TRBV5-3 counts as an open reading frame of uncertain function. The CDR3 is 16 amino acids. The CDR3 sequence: CARSLGGIGTYNEQFF.